The 30 T cell receptor beta chains below were found in one sample sequenced in a study of blood T cell repertoires in COVID-19. Some clones are missing from TCRdb's copy, which holds only in-frame ones; the method was immunoSEQ multiplex PCR. Seen here are 45,000 to 55,000 clones, less than 95% observed once, and the top ten hold over 2.5%. Sequencing used peripheral blood. These receptors were obtained from a human donor in a cohort sampled during active COVID-19.

V is TRBV5-1 and J is TRBJ2-7, with 8 nucleotides matching TRBD1. With 4 bases clipped from V and 1 base from J, the junction kept 4 bases outside the gene matches. The CDR3 runs 14 residues. CDR1 is SGHRS, CDR2 YFSETQ, per germline. The CDR3 sequence is CASSTGQASYEQYF. CDR3 nucleotide sequence: TGCGCCAGCAGCACGGGACAGGCTTCCTACGAGCAGTACTTC. Full variable domain (outside the CDR3, taken from reference TRBV5-1 and TRBJ2-7): KAGVTQTPRYLIKTRGQQVTLSCSPISGHRSVSWYQQTPGQGLQFLFEYFSETQRNKGNFPGRFSGRQFSNSRSEMNVSTLELGDSALYLCASSTGQASYEQYFGPGTRLTVT.

The genes are TRBV30 and TRBJ1-1; weak D call: TRBD1 (6 bases). V was shortened by 5 bases and J by 11 bases, with 15 bases between the two germline ends. The germline gives CDR1 GTSNPN, CDR2 SVGIG (reference sequence). The CDR3 covers 11 residues. CDR3 protein: CAWGQGLRAFF. In DNA form, the CDR3 reads TGTGCCTGGGGCCAGGGGCTGAGGGCTTTCTTT.

This chain joins TRBV4-1 and TRBJ1-5; D may be TRBD1 (5 bases). The V end was cut by 0 bases, the J end by 6 bases, with 12 bases between. The CDR3 is made up of 15 amino acids. Germline lookup yields CDR1 MGHRA and CDR2 YSYEKL. The CDR3 DNA reads TGCGCCAGCAGCCAAGATAGGCAGGGTGGTCAGCCCCAGCATTTT. The encoded protein is CASSQDRQGGQPQHF.

Turning to this clone: The junction does not match germline at one end; this may be a read error. This sequence joins TRBV6-5 and TRBJ1-1; TRBD1 might be the D (5 bases). The CDR3 covers 13 residues. CDR1 is MNHEY, CDR2 SVGAGI, per germline. The CDR3: CASSSTENAEAFF. The CDR3 nucleotides read TGTGCCAGCAGTTCGACAGAGAACGCTGAAGCTTTCTTT.

V is TRBV9 and J is TRBJ2-7; no reliable D call. The germline V and J ends were trimmed by 0 bases and 2 bases, with 9 bases remaining between them. CDR1 is SGDLS and CDR2 is YYNGEE in the germline V gene. The CDR3 extends over 14 amino acids. CDR3 residues: CASSVELHTYEQYF. CDR3 in DNA: TGTGCCAGCAGCGTAGAGTTACACACCTACGAGCAGTACTTC.

The rearrangement joins TRBV11-2 to TRBJ2-5, with TRBD2 identical over 8 bases. Germline assignment: CDR1 SGHAT and CDR2 FQNNGV. V lost 3 bases to trimming and J lost 5 bases; unmatched junction nucleotides: 11. The CDR3 contains 16 residues. The DNA of the CDR3 is TGTGCCAGCAGCTTTTCGTTAGCGGGAAGAGGGGAGACCCAGTACTTC. Protein product: CASSFSLAGRGETQYF.

This clone turned up a few times. This chain uses TRBV7-6 with TRBJ1-3; a weak D match, TRBD1 (6 bases). There are 15 residues in the CDR3. V gave up 7 bases and J gave up 5 bases, with 18 bases separating them. Germline V gives CDR1 SGHVS, CDR2 FNYEAQ. The chain's CDR3 is CASKPGQGLRNTIYF. The DNA for the CDR3 is TGTGCCAGCAAACCGGGACAAGGTTTACGAAACACCATATATTTT. Complete variable domain (other parts from reference TRBV7-6 and TRBJ1-3): GAGVSQSPRYKVTKRGQDVALRCDPISGHVSLYWYRQALGQGPEFLTYFNYEAQQDKSGLPNDRFSAERPEGSISTLTIQRTEQRDSAMYRCASKPGQGLRNTIYFGEGSWLTVV.

The genes are TRBV5-1 and TRBJ2-5; D is unclear. The CDR3 totals 14 residues. The germline V and J ends were trimmed by 7 bases and 5 bases, with 18 bases remaining between them. Germline values: CDR1 SGHRS, CDR2 YFSETQ. The CDR3 bases are TGCGCCAGCCGCCCCCTGGAGCGCTGGGAGACCCAGTACTTC. Protein: CASRPLERWETQYF.

This chain uses TRBV5-1 with TRBJ1-4; 12 nucleotides line up with TRBD1. Germline V gene lookup returns CDR1 SGHRS and CDR2 YFSETQ. V shed 0 bases and J 5 bases; nucleotides not matched to a gene: 5. The CDR3 extends over 17 amino acids. CDR3 loop: CASSLGGQGARNEKLFF. In DNA form, the CDR3 reads TGCGCCAGCAGCTTGGGGGGACAGGGGGCAAGGAATGAAAAACTGTTTTTT.

The chain joins TRBV21-1 to TRBJ2-7; the table names TRBD2, a call not compared with the DNA. TRBV21-1 is flagged as a pseudogene. The CDR3 runs to 16 residues. CDR3 sequence: CASSKGPSSGPYEQYF. The CDR3 DNA reads TGTGCCAGCAGCAAAGGCCCTAGTAGCGGTCCCTACGAGCAGTACTTC.

This clone was seen more than once but under ten times. The chain couples TRBV7-9 to TRBJ1-6; tentatively, D is TRBD1 (5 bases). The V end lost 5 bases, the J end lost 8 bases, and 19 bases lay between the germline ends. Germline CDR1 reads SEHNR; CDR2 reads FQNEAQ (reference sequence). CDR3 length equals 16 residues. The DNA for the CDR3 is TGTGCCAGCAGCGATTATGGGGGGGTTCGTGATTCACCCCTCCACTTT. It codes for CASSDYGGVRDSPLHF.

J is TRBJ2-7 and V is TRBV29-1; D ambiguous. The CDR3 consists of 12 residues. V was trimmed by 2 bases and J by 3 bases, leaving 8 bases between them. Germline loops: CDR1 SQVTM, CDR2 ANQGSEA. DNA of the CDR3: TGCAGCGTTGAAAAACAGAACTACGAGCAGTACTTC. Amino acids: CSVEKQNYEQYF.

In this sample, this clone turned up once. Different DNA sequences within this sample yield the same CDR3. The chain is built from TRBV6-2 or TRBV6-3 and TRBJ2-6; TRBD2 aligns across 8 bases. CDR1 is MNHEY, CDR2 SVGEGT, per germline. Trimming at V came to 0 bases and at J to 3 bases, leaving 10 bases not matched to a gene. The CDR3 extends over 19 amino acids. Here the CDR3 reads CASSYSILRGGGGANVLTF. The CDR3 nucleotides read TGTGCCAGCAGTTACTCGATTCTCCGGGGGGGCGGTGGGGCCAACGTCCTGACTTTC.

The rearrangement links TRBV6-2 or TRBV6-3 to TRBJ2-3, with 13 bases matching TRBD2. Germline CDR1 reads MNHEY; CDR2 reads SVGEGT. Trimming removed 4 bases from V and 4 bases from J; junction bases left unmatched: 11. The CDR3 totals 18 residues. Here the CDR3 DNA reads TGTGCCAGCAGTTCCCTAACTGGACTAGCGGGAGCCCCAGATACGCAGTATTTT. This translates into CASSSLTGLAGAPDTQYF.

The J gene is TRBJ2-7, the V gene TRBV11-2, with 12 bases aligning to TRBD2. Germline loops: CDR1 SGHAT, CDR2 FQNNGV. The CDR3 runs 18 residues. The J segment lost 2 bases and the V segment lost 1 base, leaving 9 bases of the junction unmatched. CDR3 residues: CASSLAHGLAGSPYEQYF. CDR3 sequence (DNA): TGTGCCAGCAGCTTAGCCCACGGACTAGCGGGGAGCCCCTACGAGCAGTACTTC.

This chain uses TRBV5-1 with TRBJ2-7, with 8 bases lining up with TRBD1. The CDR3 runs 14 residues. Germline V lookup: CDR1 SGHRS, CDR2 YFSETQ. The V and J ends lost 4 bases and 2 bases, in that order; junction bases with no gene match: 5. The CDR3: CASSQQGGPYEQYF. The DNA for the CDR3 is TGCGCCAGCAGCCAACAGGGGGGCCCCTACGAGCAGTACTTC.

The chain is built from TRBV5-1 and TRBJ2-2, with D maybe TRBD1 (6 bases). CDR1 and CDR2 (germline): SGHRS, YFSETQ. With 0 bases removed from V and 6 bases from J, the gap between germline ends came to 9 bases. The CDR3 is 14 residues long. CDR3 loop: CASSLEGVAGELFF. In DNA, the CDR3 is TGCGCCAGCAGCTTGGAGGGGGTCGCCGGGGAGCTGTTTTTT.

There are a few counts of this clone. This chain joins TRBV4-1 and TRBJ2-3; 10 bases map to TRBD2. Losses at the gene ends were 4 bases for V and 2 bases for J; bases not matched to a gene: 18. CDR1 and CDR2 from the germline V gene are MGHRA and YSYEKL. This CDR3 is built from 20 residues. The CDR3 sequence is CASSPKHLAGEGPHTDTQYF. The CDR3 DNA reads TGCGCCAGCAGCCCCAAGCATCTAGCGGGAGAGGGGCCGCACACAGATACGCAGTATTTT.

Comment on this clone: The same CDR3 arises from other DNA sequences in this sample as well. The chain employs TRBV29-1 and TRBJ2-7; tentative D call: TRBD1 (5 bases). This CDR3 has 11 amino acids. V was cut by 6 bases and J by 3 bases, with 9 bases left in between. In germline, CDR1 is SQVTM, CDR2 ANQGSEA. For the CDR3, the DNA is TGCAGCGTGACAGATAGCTACGAGCAGTACTTC. This encodes CSVTDSYEQYF.

V usage is TRBV12-2 and J usage is TRBJ1-5; no DNA check was done on the table's D call, TRBD1. TRBV12-2 is listed as a pseudogene. The CDR3 loop spans 17 amino acids. The CDR3 loop is CASRPGPGDLSKRPQHF. CDR3 in DNA: TGTGCAAGTCGCCCGGGACCAGGGGACCTCTCGAAGCGGCCCCAGCATTTT.

CDR3 nucleotide sequence: TGTGCCAGTAGTGGAACTCGGGAGTTCAGAGAGACCCAGTACTTC. This codes for CASSGTREFRETQYF. J is TRBJ2-5 and V is TRBV19; a weak D match, TRBD2 (6 bases). The CDR3 totals 15 residues. Deletions cut 5 bases from V and 4 bases from J, with 17 bases between. Germline CDR1 LNHDA, CDR2 SQIVND (reference sequence).

This chain joins TRBV6-1 and TRBJ1-3; 7 nucleotides agree with TRBD1. The trim removed 3 bases at V and 4 bases at J, leaving 12 bases unmatched. Germline values: CDR1 MNHNS, CDR2 SASEGT. The CDR3 spans 17 residues. The CDR3 reads CASSEIIRGRTGNTIYF. The CDR3 DNA is TGTGCCAGCAGTGAGATAATAAGGGGGCGGACGGGAAACACCATATATTTT.

This clone has a single count. The chain uses TRBV3-1 (or the pseudogene TRBV3-2) and TRBJ2-3, with 10 bases aligning to TRBD2. J lost 0 bases, V lost 5 bases, and 5 bases had no gene match. Germline V lookup: CDR1 LGHDT, CDR2 YNNKEL (reference sequence). This CDR3 has 16 amino acids. CDR3 in DNA: TGTGCCAGCAGCGACAGGACTAGCGGCAGCACAGATACGCAGTATTTT. Translation: CASSDRTSGSTDTQYF.

This rearrangement joins TRBV5-1 to TRBJ2-1, with 13 bases fitting TRBD2. V lost 3 bases to trimming and J lost 5 bases; unmatched junction nucleotides: 5. The CDR3 sequence is 16 residues long. The germline CDR1 and CDR2 sequences are SGHRS and YFSETQ. The CDR3 region is CASSWGLAGLNNEQFF. DNA of the CDR3: TGCGCCAGCAGCTGGGGACTAGCGGGACTAAACAATGAGCAGTTCTTC.

CDR3 loop: CASSVADRAYEQYF. The DNA for the CDR3 is TGTGCCAGCAGCGTAGCGGACAGGGCCTACGAGCAGTACTTC. The chain employs TRBV9 and TRBJ2-7, with 8 bases fitting TRBD1. The V segment lost 0 bases and the J segment 2 bases; nucleotides outside the gene matches: 1. This CDR3 comprises 14 residues. The germline V gene encodes CDR1 SGDLS and CDR2 YYNGEE. The full variable domain, completed using reference TRBV9 and TRBJ2-7, is DSGVTQTPKHLITATGQRVTLRCSPRSGDLSVYWYQQSLDQGLQFLIQYYNGEERAKGNILERFSAQQFPDLHSELNLSSLELGDSALYFCASSVADRAYEQYFGPGTRLTVT.

The chain combines TRBV29-1 with TRBJ1-3, with 8 bases aligning to TRBD1. Germline loops: CDR1 SQVTM, CDR2 ANQGSEA. The J segment lost 4 bases and the V segment lost 7 bases, leaving 6 bases of the junction unmatched. The CDR3 covers 13 residues. The CDR3 coding sequence is TGCAGCGCCCAAACAGGGGGAGGAAACACCATATATTTT. As protein: CSAQTGGGNTIYF. Full variable domain (rest looked up from reference TRBV29-1 and TRBJ1-3): SAVISQKPSRDICQRGTSLTIQCQVDSQVTMMFWYRQQPGQSLTLIATANQGSEATYESGFVIDKFPISRPNLTFSTLTVSNMSPEDSSIYLCSAQTGGGNTIYFGEGSWLTVV.

The chain links TRBV7-9 to TRBJ2-1, with a tentative D call TRBD2 (7 bases). The CDR3 runs to 17 residues. The germline V and J ends were trimmed by 5 bases and 8 bases, with 25 bases remaining between them. Germline values: CDR1 SEHNR, CDR2 FQNEAQ (reference sequence). CDR3 in amino acids: CASSRVEGGRGGHEQFF. The CDR3 nucleotides are TGTGCCAGCAGCCGAGTGGAAGGAGGACGCGGGGGCCATGAGCAGTTCTTC.

The chain uses TRBV3-1 (or the pseudogene TRBV3-2) and TRBJ1-4, with a tentative D call TRBD1 (6 bases). V lost 1 base and J lost 8, with 14 bases in between. This CDR3 has 15 amino acids. The germline V gene has CDR1 LGHDT and CDR2 YNNKEL (reference sequence). DNA for the CDR3: TGTGCCAGCAGCCAAGCAGGGGCGCGGGTGGAAAAACTGTTTTTT. Protein: CASSQAGARVEKLFF.

The chain uses TRBV6-1 and TRBJ2-1, with TRBD2 matching 11 bases. The CDR3 totals 14 residues. Per germline, CDR1 MNHNS and CDR2 SASEGT. Trimming removed 1 base from V and 12 bases from J; junction bases left unmatched: 5. The CDR3 spells CASSEELAGVVQFF. DNA for the CDR3: TGTGCCAGCAGTGAAGAACTAGCGGGAGTAGTGCAGTTCTTC.

The chain recombines TRBV7-2 with TRBJ1-3, with D unresolved. The CDR3 extends over 15 amino acids. Trimming left V 1 base short and J 0 bases short, with 7 bases between. Germline V lookup: CDR1 SGHTA, CDR2 FQGNSA. CDR3 nucleotide sequence: TGTGCCAGCAGCTTAGTAGCAGACTCTGGAAACACCATATATTTT. It specifies CASSLVADSGNTIYF.